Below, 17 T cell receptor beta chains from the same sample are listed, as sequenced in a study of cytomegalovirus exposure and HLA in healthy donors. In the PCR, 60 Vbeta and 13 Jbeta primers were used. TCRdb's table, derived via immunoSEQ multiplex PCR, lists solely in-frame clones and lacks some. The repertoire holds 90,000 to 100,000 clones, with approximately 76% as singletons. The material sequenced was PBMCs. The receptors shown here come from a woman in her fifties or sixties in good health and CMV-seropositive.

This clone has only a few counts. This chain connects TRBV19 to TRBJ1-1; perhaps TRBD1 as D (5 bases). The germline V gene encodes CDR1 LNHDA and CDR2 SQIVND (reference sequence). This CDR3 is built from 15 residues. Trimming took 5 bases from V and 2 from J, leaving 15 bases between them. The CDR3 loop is CASSSGGWSNTEAFF. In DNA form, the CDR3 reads TGTGCCAGTAGTTCGGGGGGATGGTCTAACACTGAAGCTTTCTTT.

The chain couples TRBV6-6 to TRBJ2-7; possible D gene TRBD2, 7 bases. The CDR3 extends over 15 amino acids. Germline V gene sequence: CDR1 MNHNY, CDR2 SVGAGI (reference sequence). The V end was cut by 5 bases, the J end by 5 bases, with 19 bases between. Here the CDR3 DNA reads TGTGCCAGCAGTGGGACTCGGGGGGCCAGAGACGAGCAGTACTTC. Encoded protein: CASSGTRGARDEQYF.

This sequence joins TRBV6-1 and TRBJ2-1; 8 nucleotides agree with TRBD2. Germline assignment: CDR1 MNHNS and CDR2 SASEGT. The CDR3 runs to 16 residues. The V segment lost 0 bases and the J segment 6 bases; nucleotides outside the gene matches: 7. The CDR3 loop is CASSEAIKAGGNEQFF. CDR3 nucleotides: TGTGCCAGCAGTGAAGCCATTAAGGCGGGAGGCAATGAGCAGTTCTTC.

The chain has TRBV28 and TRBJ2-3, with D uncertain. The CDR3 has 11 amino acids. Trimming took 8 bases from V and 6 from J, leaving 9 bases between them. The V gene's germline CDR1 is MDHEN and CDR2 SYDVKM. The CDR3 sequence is CASGLWDTQYF. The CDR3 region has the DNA TGTGCCAGCGGCCTTTGGGATACGCAGTATTTT.

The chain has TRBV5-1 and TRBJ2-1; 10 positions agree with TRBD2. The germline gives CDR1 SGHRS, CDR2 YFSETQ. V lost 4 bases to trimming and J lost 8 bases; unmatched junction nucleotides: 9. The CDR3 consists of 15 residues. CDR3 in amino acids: CASSITAGGPYEQFF. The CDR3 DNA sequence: TGCGCCAGCAGCATCACAGCGGGAGGGCCATATGAGCAGTTCTTC.

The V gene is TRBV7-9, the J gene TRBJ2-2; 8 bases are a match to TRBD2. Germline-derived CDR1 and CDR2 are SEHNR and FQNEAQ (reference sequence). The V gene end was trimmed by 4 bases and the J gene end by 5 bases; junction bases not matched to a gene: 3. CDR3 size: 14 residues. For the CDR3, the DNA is TGTGCCAGCAGCTCCAAGCGGGAGACCGGGGAGCTGTTTTTT. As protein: CASSSKRETGELFF.

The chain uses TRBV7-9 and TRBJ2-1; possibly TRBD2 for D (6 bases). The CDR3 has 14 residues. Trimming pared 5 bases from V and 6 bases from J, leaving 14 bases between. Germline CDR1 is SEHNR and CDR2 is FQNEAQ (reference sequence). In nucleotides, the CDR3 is TGTGCCAGCAGCCGTCCCGGGACTGTCAATGAGCAGTTCTTC. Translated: CASSRPGTVNEQFF.

The CDR3 nucleotides read TGCGCCAGCAGCTTGGCAGGAGGGATGGTCTCCTACGAGCAGTACTTC. As protein: CASSLAGGMVSYEQYF. The chain links TRBV5-1 to TRBJ2-7, with a weak D call TRBD2 (6 bases). In germline, CDR1 is SGHRS, CDR2 YFSETQ. The V end was cut by 0 bases, the J end by 0 bases, with 13 bases between. There are 16 residues in the CDR3.

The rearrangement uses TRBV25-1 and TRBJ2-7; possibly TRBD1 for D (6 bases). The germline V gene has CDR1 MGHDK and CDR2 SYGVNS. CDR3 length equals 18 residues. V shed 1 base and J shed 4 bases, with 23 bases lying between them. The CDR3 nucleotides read TGTGCCAGCAGTGAATTTTTTTCGAATCGCGGACAGACTTACGAGCAGTACTTC. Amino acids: CASSEFFSNRGQTYEQYF.

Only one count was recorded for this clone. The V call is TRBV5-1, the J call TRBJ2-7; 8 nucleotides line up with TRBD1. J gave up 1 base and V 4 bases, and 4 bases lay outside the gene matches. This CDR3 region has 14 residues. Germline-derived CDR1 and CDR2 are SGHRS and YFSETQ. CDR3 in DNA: TGCGCCAGCAGCCCAGGACAGGGTTCCTACGAGCAGTACTTC. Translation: CASSPGQGSYEQYF. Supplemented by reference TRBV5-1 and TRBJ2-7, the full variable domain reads KAGVTQTPRYLIKTRGQQVTLSCSPISGHRSVSWYQQTPGQGLQFLFEYFSETQRNKGNFPGRFSGRQFSNSRSEMNVSTLELGDSALYLCASSPGQGSYEQYFGPGTRLTVT.

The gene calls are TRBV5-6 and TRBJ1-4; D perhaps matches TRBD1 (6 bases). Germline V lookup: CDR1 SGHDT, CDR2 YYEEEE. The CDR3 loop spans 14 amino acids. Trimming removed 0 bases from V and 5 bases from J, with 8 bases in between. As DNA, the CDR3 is TGTGCCAGCAGCTTGGCAGGACAGAATGAAAAACTGTTTTTT. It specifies CASSLAGQNEKLFF.

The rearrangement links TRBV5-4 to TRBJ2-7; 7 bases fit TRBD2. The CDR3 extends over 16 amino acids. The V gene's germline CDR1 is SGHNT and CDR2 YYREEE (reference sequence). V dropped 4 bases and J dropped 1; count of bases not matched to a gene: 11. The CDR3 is CASSRGSGPPSYEQYF. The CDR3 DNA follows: TGTGCCAGCAGCCGGGGTAGCGGGCCCCCATCCTACGAGCAGTACTTC.

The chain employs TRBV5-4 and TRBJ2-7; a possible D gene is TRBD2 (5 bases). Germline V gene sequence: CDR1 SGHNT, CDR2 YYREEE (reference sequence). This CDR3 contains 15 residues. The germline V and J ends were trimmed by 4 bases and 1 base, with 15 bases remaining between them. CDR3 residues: CASSPASDSSYEQYF. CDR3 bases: TGTGCCAGCAGCCCAGCCTCGGACTCATCCTACGAGCAGTACTTC.

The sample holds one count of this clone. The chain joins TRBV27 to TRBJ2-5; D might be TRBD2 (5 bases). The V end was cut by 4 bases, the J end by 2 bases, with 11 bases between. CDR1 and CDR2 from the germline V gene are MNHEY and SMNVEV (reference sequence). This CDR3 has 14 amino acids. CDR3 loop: CASSWTGSQETQYF. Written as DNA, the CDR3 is TGTGCCAGCAGTTGGACTGGGAGTCAAGAGACCCAGTACTTC.

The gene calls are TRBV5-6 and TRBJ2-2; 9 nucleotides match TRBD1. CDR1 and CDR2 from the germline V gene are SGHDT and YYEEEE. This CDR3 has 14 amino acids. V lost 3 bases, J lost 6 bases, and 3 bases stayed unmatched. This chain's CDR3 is CASSWDRDAGELFF. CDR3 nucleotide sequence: TGTGCCAGCAGCTGGGACAGGGATGCCGGGGAGCTGTTTTTT.

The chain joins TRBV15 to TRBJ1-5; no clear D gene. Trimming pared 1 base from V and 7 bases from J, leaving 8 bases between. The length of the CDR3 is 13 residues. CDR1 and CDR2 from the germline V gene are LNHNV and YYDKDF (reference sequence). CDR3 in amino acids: CATSRVEGQPQHF. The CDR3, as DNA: TGTGCCACCAGCAGAGTAGAGGGACAGCCCCAGCATTTT.

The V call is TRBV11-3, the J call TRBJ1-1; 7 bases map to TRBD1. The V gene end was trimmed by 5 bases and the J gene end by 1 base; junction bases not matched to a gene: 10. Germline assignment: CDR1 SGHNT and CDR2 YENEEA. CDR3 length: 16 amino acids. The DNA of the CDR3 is TGTGCCAGCAGCGTTAGAGGGACAGCAAAGAACACTGAAGCTTTCTTT. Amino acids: CASSVRGTAKNTEAFF.